Described below is a single T cell receptor (beta chain) sequence and its context. This clonotype was counted ten times or more. Which antigen it targets is not known. The sample holds no much larger clone one base away, and base qualities are not on file. The sample originates from a study of molecular identifiers for immune sequencing clone quantification (dated by TCRdb to between 2018 and 2020). In the study overall: For a replicate experiment, RNA from around 20,000 or 99,000 naive CD8 T cells was divided into five aliquots, of which four were sequenced. CD8 T cells were used in a methods study to benchmark molecular-identifier clustering-based TCR repertoire sequencing (MIDCIRS) and TCR RNA copy counting. The study at large found these results: Naive libraries contained spiked-in Jurkat TCR RNA (10 copies' worth), which is not part of the donor repertoire. Roughly 2.8 recovered TCR RNA copies per cell were obtained by modeling, versus 9 to 10 by digital PCR, implying a capture efficiency of about 30%. When barcode sub-clustering was omitted, TCR diversity was inflated by chimeric consensus sequences, with chimeras reaching as high as 47%. A single cell's worth of spiked-in Jurkat TCR RNA was reported detectable even among under 1.1 million naive CD8 T cells. Identical TCR molecules sharing a barcode could cause highly expanded clone sizes to be underestimated. In CMV-specific effector cells, over 99% of molecules were held by clones above 20 RNA copies, whereas under 1% of molecules were held by such clones in naive cells.

Libraries of naive CD8 T cells were built from approximately 20,000 to 1,000,000 sorted cells, with 10%, 30% or 50% of the purified RNA used. Naive CD8 T cells, defined as CD8+CD4-CCR7+CD45RA+, were FACS-sorted into RLT Plus buffer on a BD FACSAria II. To test detection sensitivity, Jurkat RNA equivalent to roughly nine TCR copies was spiked into samples of roughly 17,000-1,000,000 naive CD8 T cells. Enrichment of CD8 T cells was done with RosetteSep CD8+ T Cell Enrichment Cocktail plus Ficoll-Paque, and ACK red cell lysis came afterward. The germline ends are 12 bases apart after V is trimmed by 0 bases and J by 3 bases. CDR1 SGHDN and CDR2 FVKESK are derived from the germline V gene. Spanning cysteine to phenylalanine, the CDR3 consists of 16 amino acids. The CDR3 DNA has 48 bases and is translated from base 1. The method behind the library was PCR. The reads were generated on an Illumina HiSeq 4000. Preparation of bulk TCR libraries followed a previously described approach, with the TCR primers listed in Table S5. Purification of total RNA was performed with the Qiagen AllPrep DNA/RNA kit. Reads from multiple sequencing runs of the same library were pooled before analysis. The study's processing was this. Reads were retained only if an exact TCR constant sequence was present, and the retained reads were trimmed to 150 nt and grouped according to their 12-nt molecular barcodes. Reads inside each barcode group were sub-clustered using a 15% Levenshtein threshold, and a quality-weighted consensus sequence was constructed for each RNA molecule. Non-functional sequences were discarded, and so were lower-count sequences lying one edit away from another sequence. Barcode sub-clusters with fewer than 20% of the maximum read count were removed, based on fitting two negative binomial distributions. Starting from the raw public reads, TCRdb applied fastp trimming at Q25, assembled clones with MiXCR and retained in-frame beta chains. CDR3 protein duplicates are merged, each entry listing the most common genes and DNA. What appears here as the V and J calls and clone size reflects TCRdb's work, not the paper's. The sample table records more than 250,000 distinct CDR3 sequences; over 20% of these occur just once. In total, the top ten clones hold approximately 0.85% of the sample.

Sequencing was carried out using naive CD8+ T cells from blood, with Jurkat cell RNA spiked in. The cell subset or site label corresponds to: FACS-sorted CD8+CD4-CCR7+CD45RA+ naive T cells. This TCR was recovered from a human donor in good health. Some libraries in this study had Jurkat cell RNA spiked in. In this chain, TRBV14 is recombined with TRBJ2-1, with the D gene uncertain. Read as DNA, the sequence is TGTGCCAGCAGCCAAGATGACTCCGTAATCTACAATGAGCAGTTCTTC. Protein translation: CASSQDDSVIYNEQFF. This CDR3, with the reference TRBV14 and TRBJ2-1 proteins standing in past its ends, gives the full variable domain EAGVTQFPSHSVIEKGQTVTLRCDPISGHDNLYWYRRVMGKEIKFLLHFVKESKQDESGMPNNRFLAERTGGTYSTLKVQPAELEDSGVYFCASSQDDSVIYNEQFFGPGTRLTVL.